What follows are 18 T cell receptor beta chains derived from one specimen sequenced in a study of T cells after yellow fever vaccination. TCRdb independently ran MiXCR on the 5' RACE reads; one entry per CDR3 protein. Counted here are hundreds of thousands of distinct CDR3 sequences, less than 20% occurring once; the ten biggest clones make up 17%. Material: PBMCs, obtained roughly 5 days after the first yellow fever vaccination. The source is a young man who received the YFV17D yellow fever vaccine.

This clonotype was counted only a few times. The rearrangement links TRBV11-2 to TRBJ2-2; perhaps D is TRBD1 or TRBD2 (6 bases each). Trimming took off 0 bases at V and 5 bases at J, with 16 bases between the two ends. The CDR3 has 17 residues. Germline V gene lookup returns CDR1 SGHAT and CDR2 FQNNGV. This chain's CDR3 is CASSLDILGGETGELFF. The CDR3 coding sequence is TGTGCCAGCAGCTTAGATATTCTGGGGGGCGAAACCGGGGAGCTGTTTTTT. Full variable domain (missing parts from reference TRBV11-2 and TRBJ2-2): EAGVAQSPRYKIIEKRQSVAFWCNPISGHATLYWYQQILGQGPKLLIQFQNNGVVDDSQLPKDRFSAERLKGVDSTLKIQPAKLEDSAVYLCASSLDILGGETGELFFGEGSRLTVL.

The sample holds a few counts of this clonotype. V is TRBV7-2 and J is TRBJ1-6; TRBD1 is a possible D gene (5 bases). Germline CDR1 and CDR2: SGHTA and FQGNSA. The germline V and J ends were trimmed by 1 base and 7 bases, with 14 bases remaining between them. The CDR3 has 16 residues. CDR3 in amino acids: CASSLGGTGLNSPLHF. The CDR3 region has the DNA TGTGCCAGCAGCTTAGGAGGGACGGGACTCAATTCACCCCTCCACTTT. Variable domain in full (rest from reference TRBV7-2 and TRBJ1-6): GAGVSQSPSNKVTEKGKDVELRCDPISGHTALYWYRQSLGQGLEFLIYFQGNSAPDKSGLPSDRFSAERTGGSVSTLTIQRTQQEDSAVYLCASSLGGTGLNSPLHFGNGTRLTVT.

CDR3 region: CASSEGAAHNEQFF. Written as DNA, the CDR3 is TGTGCCAGCAGTGAGGGAGCGGCCCACAATGAGCAGTTCTTC. This chain connects TRBV6-1 to TRBJ2-1; a possible D gene is TRBD2 (5 bases). The V gene lost 3 bases and the J gene lost 5 bases, with 11 bases spanning the gap. Looked up from germline, CDR1 is MNHNS and CDR2 is SASEGT. The CDR3 contains 14 residues.

This clonotype was recorded at least ten times. The rearrangement links TRBV5-6 to TRBJ1-1; D is unresolved. Trimming stripped 4 bases from V and 0 bases from J, with 7 bases between. CDR3 size: 13 residues. In germline, CDR1 is SGHDT, CDR2 YYEEEE. This CDR3 is CASSPGVNTEAFF. As DNA, the CDR3 is TGTGCCAGCAGCCCGGGAGTGAACACTGAAGCTTTCTTT.

The rearrangement joins TRBV4-1 to TRBJ2-3, with a possible D match to TRBD2 (6 bases). The V and J ends lost 1 base and 2 bases respectively, with 7 bases between them. The CDR3 length is 14 residues. Per germline, CDR1 MGHRA and CDR2 YSYEKL. DNA for the CDR3: TGCGCCAGCAGCCAAGGGGACTTCACAGATACGCAGTATTTT. It codes for CASSQGDFTDTQYF.

The chain uses TRBV7-2 and TRBJ1-2; 8 positions agree with TRBD1. Germline V gene lookup returns CDR1 SGHTA and CDR2 FQGNSA. There are 14 residues in the CDR3. Trimming at V came to 4 bases and at J to 4 bases, leaving 5 bases not matched to a gene. CDR3 sequence: CASSSDRDFYGYTF. CDR3 DNA sequence: TGTGCCAGCAGCTCGGACAGGGATTTCTATGGCTACACCTTC.

Here the CDR3 DNA reads TGCGCCAGCAGCCAACTGACAGGGGAGAGGGACAATGAGCAGTTCTTC. Its translation is CASSQLTGERDNEQFF. The V gene is TRBV4-3, the J gene TRBJ2-1; the match to TRBD1 covers 8 bases. Germline loops: CDR1 LGHNA, CDR2 YSLEER. Trimming at V came to 2 bases and at J to 5 bases, leaving 8 bases not matched to a gene. This CDR3 has 16 residues.

J is TRBJ1-2 and V is TRBV4-3; 9 nucleotides agree with TRBD1. The CDR3 length is 15 residues. Germline V CDR1 and CDR2: LGHNA, YSLEER. V lost 3 bases and J lost 4; bases outside the gene matches: 6. CDR3 residues: CASSHRDREAYGYTF. The CDR3 DNA reads TGCGCCAGCAGCCACCGGGACAGGGAGGCCTATGGCTACACCTTC.

The sample holds a few counts of this clonotype. The V and J genes are TRBV29-1 and TRBJ2-5; tentative D call: TRBD2 (6 bases). Germline-derived CDR1 and CDR2 are SQVTM and ANQGSEA. The CDR3 runs 11 residues. In DNA, the CDR3 is TGCAGAGCGGGTTCCGGTCCCGCACAGTACTTC. Protein: CRAGSGPAQYF.

This sequence joins TRBV4-1 and TRBJ2-3, with D possibly called TRBD1 or TRBD2 (5 bases each). The CDR3 is made up of 15 amino acids. Germline assignment: CDR1 MGHRA and CDR2 YSYEKL. With 0 bases removed from V and 1 base from J, the gap between germline ends came to 8 bases. In DNA form, the CDR3 reads TGCGCCAGCAGCCAAGAACCGGGGCGCACAGATACGCAGTATTTT. This codes for CASSQEPGRTDTQYF.

This clonotype was found a few times. The chain has TRBV6-6 and TRBJ2-5; tentatively, D is TRBD1 or TRBD2 (5 bases each). The CDR3 sequence is 12 residues long. Trimming stripped 7 bases from V and 7 bases from J, with 13 bases between. Germline V gene data show CDR1 as MNHNY and CDR2 as SVGAGI (reference sequence). CDR3 residues: CASNTGRGTQYF. The CDR3 bases are TGTGCCAGCAACACAGGACGGGGGACCCAGTACTTC.

The sample holds a few counts of this clonotype. V and J are TRBV6-1 and TRBJ2-7; TRBD2 agrees at 9 bases. Germline lookup yields CDR1 MNHNS and CDR2 SASEGT. V lost 6 bases and J lost 0; bases outside the gene matches: 6. The CDR3 consists of 15 residues. Here the CDR3 DNA reads TGTGCCAGCAGGGGTAGCGGGGGCAGCTCCTACGAGCAGTACGTC. This codes for CASRGSGGSSYEQYV.

This chain connects TRBV5-5 to TRBJ2-7, with 7 bases identical to TRBD1. The CDR3 consists of 13 residues. Germline-derived CDR1 and CDR2 are SGHKS and YYEKEE (reference sequence). The ends lost 4 bases at V and 6 bases at J; junction bases unmatched: 7. Here the CDR3 DNA reads TGTGCCAGCAGCACCTCAGGGGGTCGCGAGCAGTACGTC. The encoded protein is CASSTSGGREQYV.

The chain uses TRBV4-1 and TRBJ1-1; D not certain. This CDR3 has 13 residues. Trimming took 1 base from V and 2 from J, leaving 5 bases between them. Per the germline V gene, CDR1 is MGHRA and CDR2 is YSYEKL. For the CDR3, the DNA is TGCGCCAGCAGCCAAGTCCCTAACACTGAAGCTTTCTTT. Amino acids: CASSQVPNTEAFF.

Only a few counts were recorded for this clonotype. The chain combines TRBV7-9 with TRBJ2-7, with D possibly being TRBD1 (6 bases). The ends were cut back, 4 bases at V and 3 bases at J, with 13 bases in the middle. Germline assignment: CDR1 SEHNR and CDR2 FQNEAQ (reference sequence). This CDR3 has 14 residues. CDR3 sequence (DNA): TGTGCCAGCAGCTCGCTCTTGACAGGCTACGAGCAGTACTTC. This codes for CASSSLLTGYEQYF.

This sequence joins TRBV6-1 and TRBJ2-3; 8 nucleotides agree with TRBD1. V was pared by 6 bases and J by 2 bases, with 4 bases of the junction left unmatched. Germline CDR1 is MNHNS and CDR2 is SASEGT. The CDR3 totals 14 residues. DNA of the CDR3: TGTGCCAGCAGATGGACAGGGCCCACAGATACGCAGTATTTT. Its protein is CASRWTGPTDTQYF.

The genes are TRBV4-1 and TRBJ1-2, with D perhaps matching TRBD1 (6 bases). Germline V CDR1 and CDR2: MGHRA, YSYEKL. Trimming shortened V by 1 base and J by 3 bases, and 12 bases separated the two germline ends. This CDR3 contains 15 residues. The CDR3 spells CASSQAITGHYGYTF. The CDR3 region has the DNA TGCGCCAGCAGCCAAGCGATAACAGGGCACTATGGCTACACCTTC.

The chain combines TRBV6-1 with TRBJ1-1; TRBD1 might be the D (6 bases). This CDR3 region has 15 residues. Trimming left V 8 bases short and J 4 bases short, with 20 bases between. CDR1 is MNHNS, CDR2 SASEGT, per germline. CDR3 amino acids: CASRINRAWSTEAFF. For the CDR3, the DNA is TGTGCCAGCCGTATTAACAGGGCTTGGAGCACTGAAGCTTTCTTT.